Listed below are T cell receptor beta chains from one sample, sequenced in a study of blood T cell repertoires in COVID-19. This table comes from immunoSEQ multiplex PCR, and its TCRdb copy is limited to in-frame clones, with some not included. The data show approximately 94,000 clones, 88% seen once. The sample was peripheral blood. The origin of the receptors is a human donor in a cohort sampled during active COVID-19. The CDR3 runs from the conserved cysteine through the conserved F or W. D genes are given only for firm matches. The listing skips clone size in some rows; elsewhere it reads once, few, many or a size class.

size,J,D,V,DNA,CDR3
.,TRBJ2-1,.,TRBV13,TGTGCCAGCAGCTACGGGGGAGGTTACAATGAGCAGTTCTTC,CASSYGGGYNEQFF
.,TRBJ1-2,.,TRBV28,TGTGCCAGCAGTCAGACACCGGGACATTTCTATGGCTACACCTTC,CASSQTPGHFYGYTF
few,TRBJ2-2,.,TRBV18,TGTGCCAGCTCCCCCAATACGGACACCGGGGAGCTGTTTTTT,CASSPNTDTGELFF
once,TRBJ1-1,.,TRBV7-2,TGTGCCAGCAACGTAAGAGTGGACACTGAAGCTTTCTTT,CASNVRVDTEAFF
.,TRBJ2-1,TRBD1,TRBV7-2,TGTGCCAGCAGCTTCGGGACAGGGTCCTACAATGAGCAGTTCTTC,CASSFGTGSYNEQFF
.,TRBJ1-4,.,TRBV6-1,TGTGCCAGCGGTGAAGGAGGTTCTAATGAAAAACTGTTTTTT,CASGEGGSNEKLFF
.,TRBJ1-1,.,TRBV30,TGTGCCTGGAGTGTAGGGGTTGGTACTGAAGCTTTCTTT,CAWSVGVGTEAFF
.,TRBJ2-5,.,TRBV30,TGTGCCTGGAGTATACGAGGGGAGACCCAGTACTTC,CAWSIRGETQYF
once,TRBJ1-1,.,TRBV20-1,TGCAGAAGAAAATCCGGCACTGAAGCTTTCTTT,CRRKSGTEAFF
.,TRBJ2-7,TRBD2,TRBV5-1,TGCGCCAGCAGCTTGGCAGCGGGAGGTCTCAACGAGCAGTACTTC,CASSLAAGGLNEQYF
.,TRBJ2-1,TRBD2,TRBV19,TGTGCCAGTAGTTCCGGACTAGCCAGTATTAATGAGCAGTTCTTC,CASSSGLASINEQFF
.,TRBJ2-5,TRBD2,TRBV15,TGTGCCACCAGCAGAGATGCGGTTAGCGGGGTTAGAGAAGAGACCCAGTACTTC,CATSRDAVSGVREETQYF
.,TRBJ1-4,TRBD1,TRBV7-3,TGTGCCAGCAGCTTTGGACAGGGGCGGGAAAAACTGTTTTTT,CASSFGQGREKLFF
.,TRBJ2-7,TRBD2,TRBV2,TGTGCCAGCAGTGAAACTAGCGGGAGGGCCGGAGAGCAGTACTTC,CASSETSGRAGEQYF
.,TRBJ2-3,TRBD2,TRBV29-1,TGCATGGGAACTAGCGGACCCACAGATACGCAGTATTTT,CMGTSGPTDTQYF
.,TRBJ2-3,.,TRBV19,TGTGCCAGTAATACAGGACGGCAGCTCGGTGCCAGCACAGATACGCAGTATTTT,CASNTGRQLGASTDTQYF
.,TRBJ2-2,.,TRBV7-2,TGTGCCAGCAGCCAACGACAGATCTCCGGGGAGCTGTTTTTT,CASSQRQISGELFF
.,TRBJ2-1,TRBD2,TRBV27,TGTGCCCGCGCGGGGAGGGTACCTAGCGGGGGGGATGAGCAGTTCTTC,CARAGRVPSGGDEQFF
.,TRBJ2-7,.,TRBV30,TGTGCCTGGAGTTTAGGGGGAGCCTCCTACGAGCAGTACTTC,CAWSLGGASYEQYF
.,TRBJ2-5,.,TRBV2,TGTGCCAGCAGTGAAGGGCTGACCCAGTACTTC,CASSEGLTQYF
.,TRBJ1-1,TRBD1,TRBV7-6,TGTGCCAGCAGCCCCGCACAGGGGGCAGGGACTGAAGCTTTCTTT,CASSPAQGAGTEAFF
.,TRBJ2-1,.,TRBV7-3,TGTGCCAGCAGCTTAATTGGGCTAGCTAGTGAGCAGTTCTTC,CASSLIGLASEQFF